Below are 10 T cell receptor beta chains sequenced from a single sample in a study of early T cells in non-severe SARS-CoV-2 infection. Each CDR3 protein gets one entry after TCRdb re-called the 5' RACE reads with MiXCR. Of 60,000 or so distinct CDR3 sequences in the sample, around an eighth are singletons; the top ten hold 1.3% to 1.5%. The specimen comprised whole blood, sampled at baseline. The receptor source for this set is an adult who was a healthcare worker with PCR-confirmed SARS-CoV-2 infection or an uninfected control (not recorded which).

This clonotype was found a few times. The chain has TRBV5-1 and TRBJ2-2, with D tentatively TRBD1 (7 bases). V was cut by 5 bases and J by 4 bases, with 15 bases left in between. This CDR3 is 15 amino acids long. Germline CDR1 is SGHRS and CDR2 is YFSETQ. CDR3 coding DNA: TGCGCCAGCAGTTCCCAGGGGGGATTCACCGGGGAGCTGTTTTTT. Protein sequence: CASSSQGGFTGELFF.

This clonotype was observed a handful of times. The CDR3 sequence: CASSDGLAGEGRSYEQYF. DNA of the CDR3: TGTGCCAGCAGTGATGGACTAGCGGGAGAGGGGCGCTCCTACGAGCAGTACTTC. The chain carries TRBV6-2 or TRBV6-3 and TRBJ2-7; 13 bases are a match to TRBD2. Germline loops: CDR1 MNHEY, CDR2 SVGEGT. This CDR3 comprises 18 residues. V was clipped by 5 bases and J by 0 bases; unmatched bases: 10.

The chain is built from TRBV5-1 and TRBJ1-1; D not certain. V lost 0 bases and J 1 base, leaving 7 bases between the germline ends. The CDR3 runs 14 residues. Germline V gives CDR1 SGHRS, CDR2 YFSETQ. For the CDR3, the DNA is TGCGCCAGCAGCTTGGATGGAGGGAACACTGAAGCTTTCTTT. Translated: CASSLDGGNTEAFF.

This clonotype has ten or more counts. The chain carries TRBV25-1 and TRBJ2-3; D uncertain. CDR1 MGHDK and CDR2 SYGVNS come from the germline V gene. Trimming stripped 1 base from V and 2 bases from J, with 10 bases between. CDR3 size: 15 residues. CDR3 nucleotide sequence: TGTGCCAGCAGTGAATTGACGGCGCTCACAGATACGCAGTATTTT. It encodes CASSELTALTDTQYF.

The V and J genes are TRBV15 and TRBJ2-7; unclear D gene. This CDR3 spans 12 amino acids. Trimming removed 0 bases from V and 4 bases from J, with 4 bases in between. Per the germline V gene, CDR1 is LNHNV and CDR2 is YYDKDF (reference sequence). Here the CDR3 reads CATSRDTYEQYF. DNA for the CDR3: TGTGCCACCAGCAGAGACACGTACGAGCAGTACTTC.

The genes are TRBV7-9 and TRBJ1-3; D gene ambiguous. V was cut by 5 bases and J by 1 base, with 9 bases left in between. The length of the CDR3 is 14 residues. Germline CDR1 reads SEHNR; CDR2 reads FQNEAQ (reference sequence). The CDR3 DNA reads as TGTGCCAGCAGCCCAGGAGTATCTGGAAACACCATATATTTT. Protein product: CASSPGVSGNTIYF. Full variable domain (missing parts from reference TRBV7-9 and TRBJ1-3): DTGVSQNPRHKITKRGQNVTFRCDPISEHNRLYWYRQTLGQGPEFLTYFQNEAQLEKSRLLSDRFSAERPKGSFSTLEIQRTEQGDSAMYLCASSPGVSGNTIYFGEGSWLTVV.

The rearrangement links TRBV29-1 to TRBJ1-1; D not resolved. Per germline, CDR1 SQVTM and CDR2 ANQGSEA. The CDR3 is 11 amino acids. V dropped 6 bases and J dropped 1 base, with 6 bases sitting between them. The CDR3 loop reads CSVPANTEAFF. In nucleotides, the CDR3 is TGCAGCGTACCAGCGAACACTGAAGCTTTCTTT.

This clonotype appeared a few times. This CDR3 is CASSLSGPGISDTQYF. DNA of the CDR3: TGTGCCAGCAGCTTAAGTGGACCCGGCATATCAGATACGCAGTATTTT. V is TRBV7-2 and J is TRBJ2-3; no firm D call. Trimming left V 2 bases short and J 4 bases short, with 16 bases between. This CDR3 region has 16 residues. CDR1 SGHTA and CDR2 FQGNSA come from the germline V gene.

This chain links TRBV12-3 or TRBV12-4 with TRBJ1-5; D unresolved. This CDR3 is built from 14 residues. Trimming pared 3 bases from V and 0 bases from J, leaving 6 bases between. Here the CDR3 DNA reads TGTGCCAGCAGTTTTAGGCTTAGCAATCAGCCCCAGCATTTT. It encodes CASSFRLSNQPQHF.

In its sample, this clonotype was seen a few times. The chain has TRBV2 and TRBJ2-5; 7 bases line up with TRBD2. Germline CDR1 is SNHLY and CDR2 is FYNNEI. CDR3 length: 13 amino acids. V lost 1 base and J lost 9; bases outside the gene matches: 5. DNA for the CDR3: TGTGCCAGCAGTGAAGGAGCGGGGTGGGCCCAGTACTTC. Translating it yields CASSEGAGWAQYF.